This T cell receptor (beta chain) is drawn from a study of monozygotic twins with inflammatory bowel disease. Study-level results: Healthy co-twins had higher TCRbeta inverse Simpson diversity than their IBD twins. Separate T cell subtypes could not be resolved from one another.

For this clonotype: What it binds is unknown.

TCRdb reprocessed the 5' RACE reads and reports one entry per CDR3 protein, with no DNA. Its table records 350,000 to 400,000 distinct CDR3 sequences. This CDR3 is 14 amino acids long. Germline loops: CDR1 SEHNR, CDR2 FQNEAQ (reference sequence). Researchers collected around 2.6 ml of blood per donor. Isolation of total RNA was performed on whole blood, with no prior T cell sorting. This clonotype originated in a human donor with ulcerative colitis or Crohn's disease, or a healthy co-twin of an affected twin (not recorded which). Sequenced sample: blood. V and J are TRBV7-9 and TRBJ2-2; TCRdb lists TRBD1, though no DNA is available to test this call. CDR3 protein: CASSLEGATGELFF.